The rows below give T cell receptor beta chains drawn from one sample of a study of shared clonotypes between healthy human individuals. Sequencing used immunoSEQ multiplex PCR; TCRdb keeps in-frame clones, though not all of them. Of millions of clones listed, around 96% were seen once; the top ten hold 0.85% to 1.3%. The material sequenced was naive CD8+ T cells sorted from blood. These receptors all come from a young man in good health. Both conserved end residues are part of each CDR3. The D gene is left open where the match is weak. Clone size is stated in some rows and not others, as once, few, many or a class when expanded.

j_gene	v_gene	abundance	d_gene	CDR3nt	CDR3aa
TRBJ1-4	TRBV9	.	.	TGTGCCAGCAGCGTAGATGATGTGGACAGCCAAGGACATGAAAAACTGTTTTTT	CASSVDDVDSQGHEKLFF
TRBJ2-2	TRBV6-1	once	.	TGTGCCAGCAGTGATCGGGCGGGCACAAGGGAGGGGGAGCTGTTTTTT	CASSDRAGTREGELFF
TRBJ2-7	TRBV6-5	.	.	TGTGCCAGCAGTTACGTGGGAGGGGGAGGCGAGCAGTACTTC	CASSYVGGGGEQYF
TRBJ2-3	TRBV10-2	.	TRBD2	TGCGCCAGCTTCGGAACTAGCGGGGGCGATAGGCCAGATACGCAGTATTTT	CASFGTSGGDRPDTQYF
TRBJ1-1	TRBV14	.	.	TGTGCCAGCAGGCTAAGTTCGAACACTGAAGCTTTCTTT	CASRLSSNTEAFF
TRBJ2-7	TRBV13	.	TRBD1	TGTGCCACCGGGACAGGGAAGACCCTAGGCTACGAGCAGTACTTC	CATGTGKTLGYEQYF
TRBJ1-1	TRBV4-1	.	.	TGCGCCAGCAGCCGTCTTGGACGGGGGAACACTGAAGCTTTCTTT	CASSRLGRGNTEAFF
TRBJ1-6	TRBV6-5	.	.	TGTGCCAGCAGTTATTTCCGGGCGGATAATTCACCCCTCCACTTT	CASSYFRADNSPLHF
TRBJ2-1	TRBV4-1	.	TRBD1	TGCGCCAGCAGCCTAAGGACAGGGGTCTTCGATGAGCAGTTCTTC	CASSLRTGVFDEQFF
TRBJ2-7	TRBV28	.	TRBD1	TGTGCCAGCAGTGCAACCGGACAGGGGGCATACGAGCAGTACTTC	CASSATGQGAYEQYF
TRBJ2-6	TRBV15	.	TRBD1	TGTGCCACCAGCAGCCCTGGACAGGGTTTTTATCTTCCTGGGGCCAACGTCCTGACTTTC	CATSSPGQGFYLPGANVLTF
TRBJ2-5	TRBV30	.	.	TGTGCCTGGGGAGGGCTCCATTGGGAGACCCAGTACTTC	CAWGGLHWETQYF
TRBJ2-1	TRBV27	.	TRBD1	TGTGCCAGCAGTTTATCGAAAGGGACAGGGGCTGGGGAGCAGTTCTTC	CASSLSKGTGAGEQFF
TRBJ2-7	TRBV27	once	TRBD1	TGTGCCAGCAGTTTTCGGACAGGGAGCAGCGAGCAGTACTTC	CASSFRTGSSEQYF
TRBJ2-7	TRBV7-9	once	TRBD1	TGTGCCAGCAGCTACCCGGGACAGGGCGTATACGAGCAGTACTTC	CASSYPGQGVYEQYF
TRBJ1-5	TRBV6-6	.	.	TGTGCCAGCAGTAACTTTGATAGCAATCAGCCCCAGCATTTT	CASSNFDSNQPQHF
TRBJ2-7	TRBV5-1	.	.	TGCGCCAGCAGCTTGGACCGGTACGAGCAGTACTTC	CASSLDRYEQYF
TRBJ1-3	TRBV7-9	.	.	TGTGCCAGCAGCACAATTTTAGGGCAGGGGACGAACTCTGGAAACACCATATATTTT	CASSTILGQGTNSGNTIYF
TRBJ2-1	TRBV6-1	.	TRBD1	TGTGCCAGCAGCGGACAGGTCCTTTGGAATGAGCAGTTCTTC	CASSGQVLWNEQFF
TRBJ2-3	TRBV14	.	TRBD2	TGTGCCAGCAGCCAAGATAATGGGCTAGCGGCGGGTAAGAATAGCACAGATACGCAGTATTTT	CASSQDNGLAAGKNSTDTQYF
TRBJ1-1	TRBV19	.	.	TGTGCCAGTAGCAACATTACGGACACTGAAGCTTTCTTT	CASSNITDTEAFF
TRBJ1-2	TRBV27	.	.	TGTGCCAGCAGTCCGAGTACAGGGAACCATAACTATGGCTACACCTTC	CASSPSTGNHNYGYTF
TRBJ2-3	TRBV7-9	.	.	TGTGCCAGCAGCCCTGAGGAGGGGGCACCAGATACGCAGTATTTT	CASSPEEGAPDTQYF
TRBJ2-7	TRBV7-8	.	TRBD2	TGTGCCAGCAGCTTAGCGGCTAGCGGCCCCTACGAGCAGTACTTC	CASSLAASGPYEQYF
TRBJ1-1	TRBV19	.	.	TGTGCCAGTACCCATACTGGGGTTGGGACTGAAGCTTTCTTT	CASTHTGVGTEAFF
TRBJ2-7	TRBV7-9	.	TRBD1	TGTGCCAGCAGCTCGGGACAGGGACTTTACGAGCAGTACTTC	CASSSGQGLYEQYF
TRBJ1-5	TRBV6-5	.	.	TGTGCCAGCAGATCCTCTTATAGCAATCAGCCCCAGCATTTT	CASRSSYSNQPQHF